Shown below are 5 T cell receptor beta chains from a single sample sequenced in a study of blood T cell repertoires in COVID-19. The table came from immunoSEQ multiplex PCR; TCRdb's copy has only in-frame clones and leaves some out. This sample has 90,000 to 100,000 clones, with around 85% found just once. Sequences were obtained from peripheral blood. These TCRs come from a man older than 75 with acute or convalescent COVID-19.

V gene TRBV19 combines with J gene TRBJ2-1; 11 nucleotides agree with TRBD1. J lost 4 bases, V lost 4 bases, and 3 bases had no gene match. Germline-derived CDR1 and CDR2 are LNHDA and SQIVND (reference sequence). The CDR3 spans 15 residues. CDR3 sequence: CASSTGQGAYNEQFF. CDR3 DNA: TGTGCCAGTAGTACTGGACAGGGGGCTTACAATGAGCAGTTCTTC.

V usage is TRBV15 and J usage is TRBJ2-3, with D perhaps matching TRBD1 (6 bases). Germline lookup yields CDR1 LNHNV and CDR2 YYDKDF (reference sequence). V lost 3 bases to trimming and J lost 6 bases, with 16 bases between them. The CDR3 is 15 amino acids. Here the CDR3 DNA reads TGTGCCACCAGCAGGGAAAAGACAGGATTTGATACGCAGTATTTT. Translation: CATSREKTGFDTQYF. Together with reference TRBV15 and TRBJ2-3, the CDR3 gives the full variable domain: DAMVIQNPRYQVTQFGKPVTLSCSQTLNHNVMYWYQQKSSQAPKLLFHYYDKDFNNEADTPDNFQSRRPNTSFCFLDIRSPGLGDTAMYLCATSREKTGFDTQYFGPGTRLTVL.

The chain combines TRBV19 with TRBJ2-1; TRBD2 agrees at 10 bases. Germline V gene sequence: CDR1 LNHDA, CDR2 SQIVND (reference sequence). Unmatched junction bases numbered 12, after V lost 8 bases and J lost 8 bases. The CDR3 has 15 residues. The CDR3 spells CASLRTSGNVDEQFF. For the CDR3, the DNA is TGTGCCAGTCTTCGGACTAGCGGAAATGTAGATGAGCAGTTCTTC.

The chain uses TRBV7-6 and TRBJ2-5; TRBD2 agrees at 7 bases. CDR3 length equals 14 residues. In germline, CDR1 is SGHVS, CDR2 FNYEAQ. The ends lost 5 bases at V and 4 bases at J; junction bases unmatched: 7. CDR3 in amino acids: CASSPRGGLETQYF. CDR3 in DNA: TGTGCCAGCAGCCCTCGGGGAGGGCTAGAGACCCAGTACTTC.

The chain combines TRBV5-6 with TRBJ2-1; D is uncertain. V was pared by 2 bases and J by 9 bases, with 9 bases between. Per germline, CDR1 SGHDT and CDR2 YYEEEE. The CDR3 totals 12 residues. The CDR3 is CASSLKPGEQFF. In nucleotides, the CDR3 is TGTGCCAGCAGCTTAAAGCCCGGTGAGCAGTTCTTC.